The following is a T cell receptor beta chain sequence with its context. Its specificity is not known. The junction departs from the called germline gene at one end, perhaps through a read error. Those patients with uncontrolled infection, other autoimmune disease, pregnancy or lactation were excluded. For the diagnoses, clinical symptoms, serum thyroxine and TRAb, thyroid ultrasound and orbital computed tomography were used. CDR1 is SEHNR and CDR2 is FQNEAQ in the germline V gene (reference sequence). The CDR3 is 15 residues long. This sample was taken from a study of T cells in Graves' hyperthyroidism and ophthalmopathy. Study findings and constraints: Blood also contained most expanded thyroid clonotypes above 0.001.

Regions amplified from RNA transcripts were the TCR beta CDR3 regions. In the first-round RT-PCR of the TCR CDR3, the HTBI primer set was used. TCRdb re-derived calls from the multiplex PCR reads in MiXCR, one entry per CDR3 protein. The sample yields around 600,000 distinct CDR3 sequences, 45% seen once. This chain connects TRBV7-9 to TRBJ1-4, with a weak D call TRBD1 (6 bases). The sequence derives from an adult man with Graves' disease, either hyperthyroidism or ophthalmopathy (not recorded which). The source material was peripheral blood or thyroid tissue (not recorded which). CDR3 in amino acids: CASSYATGRREKLFF. CDR3 coding DNA: TGTGCCAGCAGTTACGCAACAGGGCGGCGGGAAAAGCTGTTTTTT.